Each of the 11 T cell receptor beta chains below was sequenced from the same sample in a study of blood T cell repertoires in COVID-19. Profiled with immunoSEQ multiplex PCR; TCRdb holds only in-frame clones, not every one. The sample yields some 190,000 clones, roughly 81% seen once. Sequenced sample: peripheral blood. These receptors all stem from a middle-aged woman with COVID-19, enrolled during active disease.

The J gene is TRBJ2-2, the V gene TRBV30; D perhaps matches TRBD1 (6 bases). The CDR3 spans 12 residues. V gave up 5 bases and J gave up 6 bases, with 10 bases separating them. Germline V gene sequence: CDR1 GTSNPN, CDR2 SVGIG (reference sequence). The CDR3 DNA sequence: TGTGCCTGGGGCACAGGGCCCGGGGAGCTGTTTTTT. Protein: CAWGTGPGELFF.

The chain couples TRBV27 to TRBJ2-7; 9 bases are shared with TRBD2. With V trimmed by 0 bases and J by 6 bases, 9 bases remained unmatched. In germline, CDR1 is MNHEY, CDR2 SMNVEV (reference sequence). This CDR3 is 16 amino acids long. The CDR3 DNA is TGTGCCAGCAGTTTATCGTATAGTAGCGGGAGTTTCGAGCAGTACTTC. It translates to CASSLSYSSGSFEQYF.

The chain recombines TRBV27 with TRBJ2-7, with TRBD2 matching 10 bases. V dropped 6 bases and J dropped 2; count of bases not matched to a gene: 7. The CDR3 contains 15 residues. From germline, CDR1 is MNHEY and CDR2 SMNVEV (reference sequence). CDR3 region: CASRHSSGSTYEQYF. CDR3 nucleotide sequence: TGTGCCAGCAGACATTCTAGCGGGAGCACCTACGAGCAGTACTTC.

The chain uses TRBV18 and TRBJ1-2, with a weak D call TRBD1 (6 bases). Germline V lookup: CDR1 KGHSH, CDR2 LQKENI. V lost 2 bases to trimming and J lost 0 bases, with 10 bases between them. The CDR3 is 15 amino acids. The CDR3 sequence is CASSPGAGANYGYTF. As DNA, the CDR3 is TGTGCCAGCTCACCAGGGGCAGGGGCTAACTATGGCTACACCTTC.

The rearrangement joins TRBV7-9 to TRBJ1-4, with a possible D match to TRBD1 (6 bases). Looked up from germline, CDR1 is SEHNR and CDR2 is FQNEAQ (reference sequence). The CDR3 is 17 residues long. V lost 5 bases to trimming and J lost 8 bases, with 24 bases between them. The CDR3 loop is CASSKGGRAGVREKLFF. The CDR3 DNA is TGTGCCAGCAGCAAAGGAGGTCGGGCAGGGGTTCGAGAAAAACTGTTTTTT.

The rearrangement joins TRBV6-1 to TRBJ2-5; D uncertain. CDR3 length: 15 residues. V was trimmed by 1 base and J by 1 base, leaving 10 bases between them. Germline V gives CDR1 MNHNS, CDR2 SASEGT. The CDR3, as DNA: TGTGCCAGCAGTGAAGGTATGAGGAGCCAAGAGACCCAGTACTTC. Translated: CASSEGMRSQETQYF.

This rearrangement joins TRBV5-6 to TRBJ1-2, with 7 bases that match TRBD1. There are 16 residues in the CDR3. The germline gives CDR1 SGHDT, CDR2 YYEEEE. Trimming took 4 bases from V and 6 from J; bases not matched to a gene: 15. CDR3 DNA sequence: TGTGCCAGCAGCGAGTACACAGGGGAAGGTCTAGATGGCTACACCTTC. Encoded protein: CASSEYTGEGLDGYTF.

This clone was detected once. The chain couples TRBV4-2 to TRBJ2-1; 8 bases fit TRBD1. V dropped 1 base and J dropped 9; count of bases not matched to a gene: 14. The CDR3 length is 17 residues. Germline V gives CDR1 LGHNA, CDR2 YNFKEQ. The CDR3 DNA follows: TGTGCCAGCAGCCAAGGCCTCGGACAGGGTAGGGGTAGTGAGCAGTTCTTC. This encodes CASSQGLGQGRGSEQFF.

The chain combines TRBV19 with TRBJ2-5, with 7 bases aligning to TRBD1. Trimming at V came to 6 bases and at J to 5 bases, leaving 12 bases not matched to a gene. Germline V gene lookup returns CDR1 LNHDA and CDR2 SQIVND (reference sequence). The CDR3 is 15 amino acids. Written as DNA, the CDR3 is TGTGCCAGTAGACCCACAGGGGTTCATGGGGAGACCCAGTACTTC. Encoded protein: CASRPTGVHGETQYF.

The gene calls are TRBV27 and TRBJ2-7, with D perhaps matching TRBD2 (6 bases). The V and J ends lost 7 bases and 3 bases respectively, with 10 bases between them. This CDR3 region has 12 residues. From germline, CDR1 is MNHEY and CDR2 SMNVEV (reference sequence). CDR3 residues: CASKGGYYEQYF. CDR3 sequence (DNA): TGTGCCAGCAAAGGAGGGTACTACGAGCAGTACTTC.

CDR3 DNA sequence: TGTGCCAGCAGATCCGGGACTTGGTCCATGGAGCAGTTCTTC. Translating gives CASRSGTWSMEQFF. The V and J genes are TRBV3-1 (or the pseudogene TRBV3-2) and TRBJ2-1; D might be TRBD2 (6 bases). V dropped 6 bases and J dropped 10 bases, with 19 bases sitting between them. This CDR3 is 14 amino acids long. CDR1 is LGHDT and CDR2 is YNNKEL in the germline V gene (reference sequence).